Here is one TCR beta chain with its context. Data came from immunoSEQ multiplex PCR; TCRdb stores just in-frame clones and leaves some out. The sample lists some 70,000 clones; around 81% were seen once. These data belong to a study of OX40 agonist ivuxolimab in advanced cancers. Germline CDR1 is SSHAT and CDR2 is FNYEAQ (reference sequence). Trimming stripped 4 bases from V and 7 bases from J, with 25 bases between. The CDR3 runs to 17 residues. This receptor was obtained from an adult with an advanced solid tumor such as melanoma, head and neck, liver or kidney cancer. Source: CD4+ or CD8+ T cells sorted from blood, taken in a trial of the OX40 agonist ivuxolimab. This chain joins TRBV7-7 and TRBJ2-5, with a weak D call TRBD1 (6 bases). In DNA form, the CDR3 reads TGTGCCAGCAGCTCCGATGGGGGCTTGAGGAGGCCGGGGACCCAGTACTTC. Translation gives CASSSDGGLRRPGTQYF. Drawing the rest from reference TRBV7-7 and TRBJ2-5, the complete variable domain is GAGVSQSPRYKVTKRGQDVTLRCDPISSHATLYWYQQALGQGPEFLTYFNYEAQPDKSGLPSDRFSAERPEGSISTLTIQRTEQRDSAMYRCASSSDGGLRRPGTQYFGPGTRLLVL.